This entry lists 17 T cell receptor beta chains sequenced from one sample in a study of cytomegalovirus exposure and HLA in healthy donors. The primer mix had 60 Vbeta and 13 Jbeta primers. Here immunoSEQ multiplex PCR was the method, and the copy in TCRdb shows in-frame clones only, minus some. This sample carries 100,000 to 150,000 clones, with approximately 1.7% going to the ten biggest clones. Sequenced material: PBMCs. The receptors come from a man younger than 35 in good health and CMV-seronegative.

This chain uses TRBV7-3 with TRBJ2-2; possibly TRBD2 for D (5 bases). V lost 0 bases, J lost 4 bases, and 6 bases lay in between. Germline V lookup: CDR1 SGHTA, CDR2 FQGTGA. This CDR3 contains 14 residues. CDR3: CASSLTGVTGELFF. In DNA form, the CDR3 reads TGTGCCAGCAGCTTAACCGGGGTCACCGGGGAGCTGTTTTTT.

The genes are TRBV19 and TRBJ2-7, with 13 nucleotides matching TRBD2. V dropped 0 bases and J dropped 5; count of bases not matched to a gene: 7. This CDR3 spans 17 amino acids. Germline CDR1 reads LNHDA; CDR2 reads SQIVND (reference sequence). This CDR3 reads CASSIDRRTSGSHEQYF. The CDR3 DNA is TGTGCCAGTAGTATAGATCGTCGGACTAGCGGGAGCCACGAGCAGTACTTC. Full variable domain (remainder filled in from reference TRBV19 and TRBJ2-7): DGGITQSPKYLFRKEGQNVTLSCEQNLNHDAMYWYRQDPGQGLRLIYYSQIVNDFQKGDIAEGYSVSREKKESFPLTVTSAQKNPTAFYLCASSIDRRTSGSHEQYFGPGTRLTVT.

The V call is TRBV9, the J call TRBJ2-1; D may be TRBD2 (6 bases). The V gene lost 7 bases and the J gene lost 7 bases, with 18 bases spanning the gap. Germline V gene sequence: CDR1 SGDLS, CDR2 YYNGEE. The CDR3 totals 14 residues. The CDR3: CASGLGGGTNEQFF. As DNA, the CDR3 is TGTGCCAGCGGTTTGGGGGGAGGAACGAATGAGCAGTTCTTC.

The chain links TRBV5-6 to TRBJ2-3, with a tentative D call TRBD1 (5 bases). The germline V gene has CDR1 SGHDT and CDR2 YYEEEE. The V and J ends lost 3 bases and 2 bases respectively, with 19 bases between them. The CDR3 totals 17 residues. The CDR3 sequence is CASSSSLDSLVTDTQYF. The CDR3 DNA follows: TGTGCCAGCAGCTCGTCTCTTGACAGCCTAGTCACAGATACGCAGTATTTT.

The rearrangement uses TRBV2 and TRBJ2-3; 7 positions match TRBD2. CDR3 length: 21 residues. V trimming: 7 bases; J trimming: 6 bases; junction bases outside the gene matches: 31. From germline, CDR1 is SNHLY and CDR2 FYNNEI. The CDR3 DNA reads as TGTGCCAGCACGCAATGGGAATCCGGGGGAGGGCTAGGCGGTATGGTTGATACGCAGTATTTT. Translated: CASTQWESGGGLGGMVDTQYF.

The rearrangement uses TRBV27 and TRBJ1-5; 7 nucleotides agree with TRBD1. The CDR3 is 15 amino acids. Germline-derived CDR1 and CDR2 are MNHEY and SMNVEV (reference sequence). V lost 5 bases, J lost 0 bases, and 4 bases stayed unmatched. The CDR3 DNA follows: TGTGCCAGCAGTCAATACAGGGGTAGCAATCAGCCCCAGCATTTT. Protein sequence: CASSQYRGSNQPQHF.

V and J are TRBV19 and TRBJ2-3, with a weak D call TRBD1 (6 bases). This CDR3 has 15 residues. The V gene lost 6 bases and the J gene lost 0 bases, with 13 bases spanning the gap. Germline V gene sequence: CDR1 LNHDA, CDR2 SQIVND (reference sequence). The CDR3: CASSTPGDSTDTQYF. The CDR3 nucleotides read TGTGCCAGTAGCACCCCAGGGGACAGCACAGATACGCAGTATTTT.

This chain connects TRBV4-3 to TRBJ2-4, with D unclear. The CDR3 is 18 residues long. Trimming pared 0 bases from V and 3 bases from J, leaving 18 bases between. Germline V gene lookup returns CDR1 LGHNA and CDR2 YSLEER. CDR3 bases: TGCGCCAGCAGCCAAGATCCTCCCGCTTCAACAGACAAAAACATTCAGTACTTC. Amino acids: CASSQDPPASTDKNIQYF.

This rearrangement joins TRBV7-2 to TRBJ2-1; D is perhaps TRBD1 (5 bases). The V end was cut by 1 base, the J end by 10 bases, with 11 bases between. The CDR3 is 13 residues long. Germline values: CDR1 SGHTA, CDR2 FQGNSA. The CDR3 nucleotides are TGTGCCAGCAGCTTAGAAGGGTGGGGCGAGCAGTTCTTC. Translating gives CASSLEGWGEQFF.

The CDR3 reads CASSLEREYEQYF. In DNA form, the CDR3 reads TGTGCCAGCAGCTTAGAAAGGGAGTACGAGCAGTACTTC. The genes are TRBV11-3 and TRBJ2-7; possible D gene TRBD2, 5 bases. Germline V gene sequence: CDR1 SGHNT, CDR2 YENEEA. Trimming removed 0 bases at V and 4 bases at J, with 7 bases between. The CDR3 contains 13 residues.

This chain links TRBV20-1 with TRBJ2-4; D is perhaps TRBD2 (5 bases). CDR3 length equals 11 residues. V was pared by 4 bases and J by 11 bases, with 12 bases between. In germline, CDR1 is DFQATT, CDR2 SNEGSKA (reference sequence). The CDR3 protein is CSAIGEWVQYF. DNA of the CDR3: TGCAGTGCTATCGGGGAGTGGGTTCAGTACTTC.

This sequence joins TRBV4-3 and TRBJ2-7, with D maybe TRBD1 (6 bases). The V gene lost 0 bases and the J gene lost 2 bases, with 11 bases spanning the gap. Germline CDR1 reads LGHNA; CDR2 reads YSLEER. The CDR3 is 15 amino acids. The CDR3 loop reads CASSQESRDTYEQYF. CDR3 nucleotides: TGCGCCAGCAGCCAAGAAAGTAGGGACACCTACGAGCAGTACTTC.

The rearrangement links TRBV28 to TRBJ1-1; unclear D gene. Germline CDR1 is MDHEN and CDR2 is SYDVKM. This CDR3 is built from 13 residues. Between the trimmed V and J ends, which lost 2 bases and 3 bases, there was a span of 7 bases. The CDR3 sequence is CASSLGRDTEAFF. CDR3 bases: TGTGCCAGCAGTTTAGGGCGGGACACTGAAGCTTTCTTT.

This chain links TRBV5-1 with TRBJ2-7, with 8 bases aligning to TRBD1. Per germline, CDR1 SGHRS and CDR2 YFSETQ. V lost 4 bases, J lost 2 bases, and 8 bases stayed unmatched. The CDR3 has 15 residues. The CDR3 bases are TGCGCCAGCAGCCCTCGACAGGGGTCAACCTACGAGCAGTACTTC. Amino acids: CASSPRQGSTYEQYF.

The CDR3 coding sequence is TGTGCCAGCAGTTGGGACAGGGGGTTTGAAGGCTACACCTTC. It specifies CASSWDRGFEGYTF. This chain uses TRBV28 with TRBJ1-2; TRBD1 matches 11 bases. CDR3 size: 14 residues. Per germline, CDR1 MDHEN and CDR2 SYDVKM. The junction had 6 bases not matched to a gene; V was cut back by 4 bases and J by 8 bases.

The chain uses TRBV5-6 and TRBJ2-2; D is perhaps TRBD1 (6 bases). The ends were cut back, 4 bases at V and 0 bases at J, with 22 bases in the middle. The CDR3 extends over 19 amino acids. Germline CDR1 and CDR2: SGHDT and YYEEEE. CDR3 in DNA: TGTGCCAGCAGCCCAGATATGGGCAGGGGCTATTCGAACACCGGGGAGCTGTTTTTT. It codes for CASSPDMGRGYSNTGELFF.

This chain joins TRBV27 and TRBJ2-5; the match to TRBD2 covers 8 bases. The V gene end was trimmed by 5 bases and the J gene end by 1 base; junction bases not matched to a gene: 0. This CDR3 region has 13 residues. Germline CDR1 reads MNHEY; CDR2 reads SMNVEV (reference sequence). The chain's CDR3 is CASSTSGQETQYF. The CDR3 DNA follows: TGTGCCAGCAGTACTAGCGGCCAAGAGACCCAGTACTTC.